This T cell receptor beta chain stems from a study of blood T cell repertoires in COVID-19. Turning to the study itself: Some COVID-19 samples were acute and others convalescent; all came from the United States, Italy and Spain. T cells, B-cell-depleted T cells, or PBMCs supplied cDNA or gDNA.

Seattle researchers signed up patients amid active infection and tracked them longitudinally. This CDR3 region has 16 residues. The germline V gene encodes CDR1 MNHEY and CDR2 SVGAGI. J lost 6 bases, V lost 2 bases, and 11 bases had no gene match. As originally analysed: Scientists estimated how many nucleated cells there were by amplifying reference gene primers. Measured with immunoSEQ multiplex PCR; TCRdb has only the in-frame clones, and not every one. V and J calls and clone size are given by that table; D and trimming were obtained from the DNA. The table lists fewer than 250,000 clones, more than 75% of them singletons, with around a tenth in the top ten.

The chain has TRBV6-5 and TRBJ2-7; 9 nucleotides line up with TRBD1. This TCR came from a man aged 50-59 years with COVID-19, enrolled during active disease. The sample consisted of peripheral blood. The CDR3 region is CASSYKPGQGFSEQYF. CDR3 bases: TGTGCCAGCAGTTACAAGCCGGGACAGGGTTTCTCCGAGCAGTACTTC.